This entry is about one T cell receptor beta chain. As yet, its antigen is unknown. Terminally differentiated effector memory CD45RA+ cells were left out of the naive CD8 fraction, which was CD45RO-negative and positively selected for CCR7. All donors were healthy HIV-negative adults lacking recent acute infections or vaccinations. The data were produced by immunoSEQ multiplex PCR, yet TCRdb's version contains in-frame clones alone and is incomplete. The table records about 2.1 million clones, 80% to 95% of them present only once. This record comes from a study of shared clonotypes between healthy human individuals. The study, taken as a whole, reports: The represented genetic and exposure-history diversity was limited by the small number of donors. In this cohort, only blood was sampled, and tissue repertoires likely differ.

Germline CDR1 reads LNHDA; CDR2 reads SQIVND (reference sequence). Trimming removed 10 bases from V and 8 bases from J, with 13 bases in between. The CDR3 loop spans 11 amino acids. The TCR sequence derives from a man aged 18 to 29 in good health. Some clones in this sample may be carry-over from other donors' samples. The sequencing input was naive CD8+ T cells from PBMCs. The chain joins TRBV19 to TRBJ2-3; possible D gene TRBD2, 6 bases. The CDR3 nucleotides read TGTGCCACCTCTGGGGGAGGTACGCAGTATTTT. Encoded protein: CATSGGGTQYF.